What follows are 26 T cell receptor beta chains derived from one specimen sequenced in a study of shared clonotypes between healthy human individuals. The method was immunoSEQ multiplex PCR; TCRdb's version includes in-frame clones alone and lacks a portion of them. The data hold a few million clones, with approximately 95% observed a single time. Sequencing was done on a sample of naive CD4+ T cells from PBMCs. Subset here: CD45RA+ positively selected. These receptors all stem from a man aged 18-30 years in good health. Some clones in this sample may be carry-over from other donors' samples.

Details on this clone: Other nucleotide sequences in the sample specify the same CDR3. This rearrangement joins TRBV6-1 to TRBJ1-5, with D unclear. The germline V gene has CDR1 MNHNS and CDR2 SASEGT. V dropped 0 bases and J dropped 4 bases, with 4 bases sitting between them. The CDR3 has 13 residues. CDR3 amino acids: CASSEARNQPQHF. CDR3 DNA: TGTGCCAGCAGTGAAGCCCGGAATCAGCCCCAGCATTTT.

The chain recombines TRBV7-8 with TRBJ2-1, with 11 nucleotides matching TRBD2. The CDR3 has 20 amino acids. V lost 1 base, J lost 0 bases, and 11 bases stayed unmatched. Germline V gene lookup returns CDR1 SGHVS and CDR2 FQNEAQ. CDR3 nucleotides: TGTGCCAGCAGCTTAGGAACAGGGGCTAGCGGGAGGTTCTCCTACAATGAGCAGTTCTTC. This codes for CASSLGTGASGRFSYNEQFF.

The genes are TRBV29-1 and TRBJ2-1; 16 positions match TRBD2. CDR3 length: 18 amino acids. V trimming: 2 bases; J trimming: 3 bases; junction bases outside the gene matches: 7. Germline V gene sequence: CDR1 SQVTM, CDR2 ANQGSEA. The CDR3 reads CSVERGTSGRGDYNEQFF. CDR3 nucleotide sequence: TGCAGCGTTGAAAGGGGGACTAGCGGGAGGGGCGACTACAATGAGCAGTTCTTC.

The chain couples TRBV10-3 to TRBJ2-1; D remains unclear. Between the trimmed V and J ends, which lost 5 bases and 6 bases, there was a span of 5 bases. CDR1 and CDR2 from the germline V gene are ENHRY and SYGVKD. There are 11 residues in the CDR3. The CDR3 sequence: CAISSSNEQFF. In nucleotides, the CDR3 is TGTGCCATCAGTTCGAGCAATGAGCAGTTCTTC.

This chain connects TRBV4-3 to TRBJ2-1, with D maybe TRBD2 (6 bases). This CDR3 spans 13 amino acids. Germline loops: CDR1 LGHNA, CDR2 YSLEER. The germline V and J ends were trimmed by 3 bases and 8 bases, with 11 bases remaining between them. This CDR3 is CASSQTRGDEQFF. The DNA of the CDR3 is TGCGCCAGCAGCCAGACTAGGGGCGATGAGCAGTTCTTC.

This chain uses TRBV29-1 with TRBJ1-1; tentatively, D is TRBD1 (6 bases). Trimming shortened V by 7 bases and J by 5 bases, and 14 bases separated the two germline ends. The CDR3 runs 12 residues. Germline lookup yields CDR1 SQVTM and CDR2 ANQGSEA. The CDR3 DNA sequence: TGCAGCGCACAGGGAGGTGTAACTGAAGCTTTCTTT. Residues: CSAQGGVTEAFF.

Comment on this clone: Other DNA sequences of this sample code for an identical CDR3. V usage is TRBV5-6 and J usage is TRBJ2-3, with D maybe TRBD1 (5 bases). CDR1 is SGHDT and CDR2 is YYEEEE in the germline V gene. The V end was cut by 0 bases, the J end by 7 bases, with 6 bases between. The length of the CDR3 is 12 residues. Here the CDR3 DNA reads TGTGCCAGCAGCTTGGGACAGAATACGCAGTATTTT. As protein: CASSLGQNTQYF.

The chain has TRBV2 and TRBJ1-3; D might be TRBD1 (5 bases). V shed 6 bases and J shed 0 bases, with 9 bases lying between them. In germline, CDR1 is SNHLY, CDR2 FYNNEI. CDR3 size: 14 residues. CDR3: CASSTGTSGNTIYF. CDR3 nucleotides: TGTGCCAGCAGCACCGGGACCTCTGGAAACACCATATATTTT.

CDR3 in amino acids: CASRAGASPADTQYF. DNA for the CDR3: TGCGCCAGCCGAGCGGGAGCTAGTCCTGCAGATACGCAGTATTTT. The V gene is TRBV4-1, the J gene TRBJ2-3; TRBD2 agrees at 8 bases. Trimming at V came to 8 bases and at J to 4 bases, leaving 11 bases not matched to a gene. This CDR3 has 15 residues. Germline V gene lookup returns CDR1 MGHRA and CDR2 YSYEKL.

V gene TRBV2 combines with J gene TRBJ1-3, with TRBD1 as a possible D gene (6 bases). CDR1 SNHLY and CDR2 FYNNEI come from the germline V gene. V was pared by 6 bases and J by 3 bases, with 15 bases between. The CDR3 covers 15 residues. The DNA for the CDR3 is TGTGCCAGCAGCAACAGGGTACCGGGTGGAAACACCATATATTTT. Its protein product is CASSNRVPGGNTIYF.

The J gene is TRBJ1-2, the V gene TRBV28; D gene unclear. The CDR3 contains 12 residues. V was shortened by 5 bases and J by 8 bases, with 12 bases between the two germline ends. Germline V gene lookup returns CDR1 MDHEN and CDR2 SYDVKM. CDR3 nucleotides: TGTGCCAGCAGTCCACGGCAGGTCGGCTACACCTTC. Its translation: CASSPRQVGYTF.

This clone was found a few times. The genes are TRBV6-5 and TRBJ2-7; no definite D call. Trimming took 7 bases from V and 2 from J, leaving 12 bases between them. Germline-derived CDR1 and CDR2 are MNHEY and SVGAGI. This CDR3 has 13 residues. In nucleotides, the CDR3 is TGTGCCAGCACCAAGGACGGAACCTACGAGCAGTACTTC. This codes for CASTKDGTYEQYF.

This rearrangement joins TRBV2 to TRBJ1-5; tentative D call: TRBD1 (5 bases). Germline V CDR1 and CDR2: SNHLY, FYNNEI. The CDR3 length is 14 residues. V was trimmed by 9 bases and J by 0 bases, leaving 12 bases between them. In DNA, the CDR3 is TGTGCCAGTTGCCTACAGGATAGCAATCAGCCCCAGCATTTT. Its translation is CASCLQDSNQPQHF.

The chain uses TRBV4-2 and TRBJ2-3; D is possibly TRBD1 (6 bases). Per germline, CDR1 LGHNA and CDR2 YNFKEQ. V was pared by 2 bases and J by 4 bases, with 19 bases between. The CDR3 loop spans 17 amino acids. The CDR3 DNA reads TGTGCCAGCAGCCAACAAGGGGGAGTCCTGTTTGCAGATACGCAGTATTTT. Encoded protein: CASSQQGGVLFADTQYF.

This chain links TRBV5-4 with TRBJ1-3; D gene uncertain. This CDR3 region has 15 residues. The germline V gene encodes CDR1 SGHNT and CDR2 YYREEE (reference sequence). V was cut by 2 bases and J by 0 bases, with 9 bases left in between. The DNA for the CDR3 is TGTGCCAGCAGCTTAACGGCAGTCTCTGGAAACACCATATATTTT. Amino acids: CASSLTAVSGNTIYF.

Details on this clone: A junction end diverges from the germline sequence, so it may reflect a read error. The chain employs TRBV30 and TRBJ2-7, with no clear D. Germline lookup yields CDR1 GTSNPN and CDR2 SVGIG (reference sequence). The CDR3 length is 12 residues. CDR3 amino acids: CAWSAFPYEQCF. CDR3 DNA: TGTGCCTGGAGTGCCTTCCCATACGAGCAGTGCTTC.

V usage is TRBV29-1 and J usage is TRBJ2-3, with D hard to call. CDR1 is SQVTM, CDR2 ANQGSEA, per germline. This CDR3 is built from 12 residues. With 4 bases removed from V and 2 bases from J, the gap between germline ends came to 7 bases. The CDR3 protein is CSVGAFTDTQYF. In DNA form, the CDR3 reads TGCAGCGTTGGGGCATTCACAGATACGCAGTATTTT.

The chain is built from TRBV7-8 and TRBJ1-1, with D possibly matching TRBD1 (6 bases). This CDR3 is 14 amino acids long. Germline CDR1 and CDR2: SGHVS and FQNEAQ. The V end lost 10 bases, the J end lost 0 bases, and 15 bases lay between the germline ends. CDR3 sequence: CATVRGLLNTEAFF. In DNA form, the CDR3 reads TGTGCCACAGTCAGGGGCCTATTGAACACTGAAGCTTTCTTT.

V and J are TRBV7-2 and TRBJ2-1, with 8 positions matching TRBD2. From germline, CDR1 is SGHTA and CDR2 FQGNSA. The CDR3 sequence is 16 residues long. V lost 5 bases, J lost 7 bases, and 13 bases stayed unmatched. The CDR3 bases are TGTGCCAGCAGCCTCTTCGGGACTAGAGTTCCGAATGAGCAGTTCTTC. Its protein product is CASSLFGTRVPNEQFF.

This clone has a single count. The chain uses TRBV27 and TRBJ1-3; no definite D call. Trimming took 0 bases from V and 0 from J, leaving 9 bases between them. CDR3 length equals 16 residues. Germline CDR1 MNHEY, CDR2 SMNVEV (reference sequence). DNA for the CDR3: TGTGCCAGCAGTTTATCTTGGCAGACCTCTGGAAACACCATATATTTT. This translates into CASSLSWQTSGNTIYF.

As regards this clone: This sample also contains other DNA sequences that code for the same CDR3. V usage is TRBV18 and J usage is TRBJ2-7; the match to TRBD1 covers 10 bases. CDR1 is KGHSH, CDR2 LQKENI, per germline. The CDR3 contains 14 residues. The V gene end was trimmed by 3 bases and the J gene end by 3 bases; junction bases not matched to a gene: 2. The CDR3 sequence: CASSPGDRGYEQYF. The DNA of the CDR3 is TGTGCCAGCTCACCCGGGGACAGGGGCTACGAGCAGTACTTC.

The chain couples TRBV6-1 to TRBJ2-7; weak D call: TRBD2 (6 bases). V lost 6 bases and J 4 bases, leaving 19 bases between the germline ends. Germline CDR1 MNHNS, CDR2 SASEGT. The CDR3 has 15 amino acids. CDR3 sequence (DNA): TGTGCCAGCAGGGAGGGGACGGCAGCGACGTACGAGCAGTACTTC. Translated, it gives CASREGTAATYEQYF.

Only one count was recorded for this clone. The chain carries TRBV19 and TRBJ2-7; tentative D call: TRBD1 (6 bases). Deletions cut 6 bases from V and 0 bases from J, with 9 bases between. The CDR3 has 13 residues. The germline V gene encodes CDR1 LNHDA and CDR2 SQIVND (reference sequence). CDR3 DNA: TGTGCCAGTAGACAGGGTAGCTCCTACGAGCAGTACTTC. It is translated as CASRQGSSYEQYF.

J is TRBJ1-6 and V is TRBV25-1; no reliable D call. Germline V gene lookup returns CDR1 MGHDK and CDR2 SYGVNS. This CDR3 contains 11 residues. The V end lost 4 bases, the J end lost 14 bases, and 9 bases lay between the germline ends. The CDR3 DNA reads as TGTGCCAGCAGTGGATACCAGTCCCTCCACTTT. This encodes CASSGYQSLHF.

The V gene is TRBV28, the J gene TRBJ1-2, with D perhaps TRBD1 (5 bases). The CDR3 has 13 amino acids. V dropped 2 bases and J dropped 9 bases, with 13 bases sitting between them. Per germline, CDR1 MDHEN and CDR2 SYDVKM. This CDR3 reads CASSLRGPVSYTF. In DNA form, the CDR3 reads TGTGCCAGCAGTTTACGGGGCCCCGTGAGCTACACCTTC.

This chain connects TRBV2 to TRBJ2-3, with D unclear. CDR1 and CDR2 from the germline V gene are SNHLY and FYNNEI. The ends were cut back, 10 bases at V and 6 bases at J, with 14 bases in the middle. The CDR3 covers 12 residues. CDR3 loop: CATNLRWDTQYF. CDR3 nucleotide sequence: TGTGCCACCAACCTCAGGTGGGATACGCAGTATTTT.